The rows below give T cell receptor beta chains drawn from one sample of a study of cytomegalovirus exposure and HLA in healthy donors. Libraries were prepared by immunoSEQ multiplex PCR; TCRdb keeps only in-frame clonotypes and omits some of them. The top ten clones hold 3.1% of a sample with 150,000 or so clones, 76% of them seen once. The sequencing input was PBMCs. Receptors were obtained from a male donor in good health and CMV-seronegative. CDR3s include the opening cysteine and the closing phenylalanine or tryptophan. The order of the fields is J gene, D gene, clone size, V gene, CDR3 protein, CDR3 DNA. A D gene is named only where the DNA matches it firmly. Rows give clone size only sometimes, using once, few, many, or a class for an expanded clone.

TRBJ2-5 TRBD2 . TRBV6-6 CASSPRLAGQETQYF TGTGCCAGCAGTCCGCGACTAGCGGGGCAAGAGACCCAGTACTTC
TRBJ2-7 TRBD1 . TRBV5-1 CASSVGGQASEQYF TGCGCCAGCAGCGTTGGGGGACAGGCCTCCGAGCAGTACTTC
TRBJ1-5 . . TRBV7-9 CSSSLALGRGDQPQHF TGTTCCAGCAGCTTAGCATTAGGGAGGGGGGATCAGCCCCAGCATTTT
TRBJ1-6 TRBD1 . TRBV5-5 CASSGTVSSYNSPLHF TGTGCCAGCAGCGGGACAGTCAGCTCCTATAATTCACCCCTCCACTTT
TRBJ1-1 TRBD1 . TRBV28 CASRSAGQGRTEAFF TGTGCCAGCCGATCCGCCGGACAGGGTAGGACTGAAGCTTTCTTT
TRBJ2-3 TRBD2 few TRBV2 CASSGEAYIGTSPSTDTQYF TGTGCCAGCAGTGGGGAGGCTTACATCGGGACTAGCCCTTCCACAGATACGCAGTATTTT
TRBJ2-3 . . TRBV5-1 CASSLGGYRTDTQYF TGCGCCAGCAGCTTGGGTGGTTACAGGACAGATACGCAGTATTTT
TRBJ1-5 . . TRBV7-9 CASSPPPVGQGNQPQHF TGTGCCAGCAGCCCCCCTCCGGTGGGCCAGGGGAATCAGCCCCAGCATTTT
TRBJ1-6 . . TRBV18 CASSPIGQNSPLHF TGTGCCAGCTCACCAATCGGACAGAATTCACCCCTCCACTTT
TRBJ2-1 . . TRBV11-2 CASSSLYNEQFF TGTGCCAGCAGCTCGTTATACAATGAGCAGTTCTTC
TRBJ1-1 TRBD1 . TRBV6-4 CASSAYGTASKTEAFF TGTGCCAGCAGCGCCTATGGGACAGCGTCGAAGACTGAAGCTTTCTTT
TRBJ2-5 TRBD2 . TRBV28 CASGAGGPRETQYF TGTGCCAGCGGGGCGGGAGGGCCCCGAGAGACCCAGTACTTC
TRBJ2-5 . . TRBV5-1 CASSLGTTAGETQYF TGCGCCAGCAGCTTGGGGACTACGGCGGGAGAGACCCAGTACTTC
TRBJ2-6 . . TRBV5-1 CASSLATTASGANVLTF TGCGCCAGCAGCTTGGCGACGACAGCGTCTGGGGCCAACGTCCTGACTTTC
TRBJ2-7 . . TRBV7-9 CASSYGREQYF TGTGCCAGCAGCTACGGGAGAGAGCAGTACTTC
TRBJ1-1 TRBD1 . TRBV28 CASTEGAFFRGRGTEAFF TGTGCCAGCACTGAGGGGGCCTTTTTCAGGGGGCGAGGCACTGAAGCTTTCTTT
TRBJ1-3 TRBD1 . TRBV28 CASSFHGQGSGNTIYF TGTGCCAGCAGTTTTCACGGACAGGGGTCTGGAAACACCATATATTTT
TRBJ1-2 . . TRBV29-1 CSVERQGNYGYTF TGCAGCGTTGAAAGGCAGGGTAACTATGGCTACACCTTC